This passage covers 21 T cell receptor beta chains from one sample sequenced in a study of identical twins. MiXCR, run by TCRdb on the 5' RACE reads, gives a single entry per CDR3 protein. The table records roughly 540,000 distinct CDR3 sequences, 22% of them present only once. The data also belong to a second study, concerning T cells expressing NK-cell markers.

The specimen sequenced was CD4+ T cells sorted from blood. The source is a woman aged 18 to 35 in good health.

This clonotype was found a few times. The V and J genes are TRBV4-3 and TRBJ2-2, with unresolved D. The germline CDR1 and CDR2 sequences are LGHNA and YSLEER. The CDR3 is 14 amino acids. Trimming took off 0 bases at V and 7 bases at J, with 9 bases between the two ends. The CDR3 nucleotides read TGCGCCAGCAGCCAAGATCCTGGGATCGGGGAGCTGTTTTTT. Amino acid sequence: CASSQDPGIGELFF.

V usage is TRBV20-1 and J usage is TRBJ2-1, with TRBD1 matching 9 bases. Germline V CDR1 and CDR2: DFQATT, SNEGSKA (reference sequence). CDR3 length equals 14 residues. V was pared by 5 bases and J by 4 bases, with 6 bases of the junction left unmatched. The CDR3, as DNA: TGCAGTGCTGCGTGGACAGGGGTATACAATGAGCAGTTCTTC. It translates to CSAAWTGVYNEQFF.

This clonotype was seen more than once but under ten times. CDR3 bases: TGCGCCAGCAGCTTAAGGACAGGACCCTACGAGCAGTACTTC. Translation gives CASSLRTGPYEQYF. The rearrangement joins TRBV5-1 to TRBJ2-7; 7 bases agree with TRBD1. Per germline, CDR1 SGHRS and CDR2 YFSETQ. V dropped 2 bases and J dropped 2; count of bases not matched to a gene: 4. This CDR3 spans 14 amino acids.

The chain recombines TRBV30 with TRBJ1-1, with D unresolved. The germline V and J ends were trimmed by 0 bases and 1 base, with 12 bases remaining between them. In germline, CDR1 is GTSNPN, CDR2 SVGIG (reference sequence). The CDR3 consists of 15 residues. The chain's CDR3 is CAWSVKGQRNTEAFF. The CDR3 DNA reads as TGTGCCTGGAGTGTAAAAGGGCAGAGGAACACTGAAGCTTTCTTT.

This clonotype has more than one count but fewer than ten. This chain joins TRBV20-1 and TRBJ2-1; 7 bases are shared with TRBD1. The CDR3 is 14 residues long. Germline V gives CDR1 DFQATT, CDR2 SNEGSKA (reference sequence). V lost 6 bases, J lost 4 bases, and 9 bases stayed unmatched. DNA for the CDR3: TGCAGTGCCCTGGACAGGAGACGTTACAATGAGCAGTTCTTC. This translates into CSALDRRRYNEQFF.

The genes are TRBV7-2 and TRBJ2-1, with D possibly TRBD2 on 5 matching bases. Trimming left V 5 bases short and J 2 bases short, with 13 bases between. This CDR3 contains 15 residues. The germline gives CDR1 SGHTA, CDR2 FQGNSA. Here the CDR3 reads CASSQDLRAYNEQFF. The CDR3 DNA reads as TGTGCCAGCAGCCAGGACTTGCGGGCCTACAATGAGCAGTTCTTC.

This clonotype is a singleton in its sample. The chain couples TRBV6-2 or TRBV6-3 to TRBJ1-5; 11 positions agree with TRBD1. This CDR3 spans 19 amino acids. V lost 0 bases to trimming and J lost 1 base; unmatched junction nucleotides: 8. Germline V CDR1 and CDR2: MNHEY, SVGEGT. CDR3 nucleotides: TGTGCCAGCAGTTACTCTCGGACAGGGGGCTTCGGGAGCAATCAGCCCCAGCATTTT. This translates into CASSYSRTGGFGSNQPQHF.

The V call is TRBV7-8, the J call TRBJ1-5; 11 bases line up with TRBD1. Germline assignment: CDR1 SGHVS and CDR2 FQNEAQ. The CDR3 has 16 residues. Trimming at V came to 1 base and at J to 6 bases, leaving 5 bases not matched to a gene. The CDR3 here is CASSLEDRGLGQPQHF. CDR3 bases: TGTGCCAGCAGCTTAGAGGACAGGGGGCTCGGTCAGCCCCAGCATTTT.

V and J are TRBV20-1 and TRBJ1-2; D call uncertain. The V gene's germline CDR1 is DFQATT and CDR2 SNEGSKA (reference sequence). Between the trimmed V and J ends, which lost 3 bases and 1 base, there was a span of 12 bases. The CDR3 covers 14 residues. CDR3 bases: TGCAGTGCTAGTTCCAGGCCATATAACTATGGCTACACCTTC. Protein: CSASSRPYNYGYTF.

The chain couples TRBV5-1 to TRBJ1-1; no clear D. V was clipped by 6 bases and J by 4 bases, with 16 bases between them. From germline, CDR1 is SGHRS and CDR2 YFSETQ. The CDR3 extends over 14 amino acids. CDR3 sequence (DNA): TGCGCCAGCAAAGTGGGAGGGATCAGCACTGAAGCTTTCTTT. It codes for CASKVGGISTEAFF.

This clonotype has a handful of counts. The chain combines TRBV9 with TRBJ1-1; TRBD1 matches at 7 bases. V gave up 2 bases and J gave up 0 bases; unmatched junction bases: 4. This CDR3 spans 15 amino acids. Per germline, CDR1 SGDLS and CDR2 YYNGEE. The CDR3 here is CASSVRGQLNTEAFF. CDR3 in DNA: TGTGCCAGCAGCGTTAGGGGGCAGTTGAACACTGAAGCTTTCTTT.

This clonotype was picked up a small number of times. The chain has TRBV5-5 and TRBJ1-2, with a weak D call TRBD1 (5 bases). This CDR3 comprises 14 residues. Germline CDR1 is SGHKS and CDR2 is YYEKEE (reference sequence). Trimming left V 0 bases short and J 4 bases short, with 10 bases between. The CDR3 sequence: CASSLEGLGYGYTF. In DNA, the CDR3 is TGTGCCAGCAGCTTGGAGGGGCTTGGCTATGGCTACACCTTC.

This clonotype came up a few times. The chain joins TRBV18 to TRBJ2-7, with 10 bases aligning to TRBD1. V lost 1 base to trimming and J lost 2 bases; unmatched junction nucleotides: 5. This CDR3 region has 16 residues. Germline CDR1 reads KGHSH; CDR2 reads LQKENI. CDR3 bases: TGTGCCAGCTCACCACGAATTGGGACAGGGGCCTACGAGCAGTACTTC. It specifies CASSPRIGTGAYEQYF. Full variable domain (rest looked up from reference TRBV18 and TRBJ2-7): NAGVMQNPRHLVRRRGQEARLRCSPMKGHSHVYWYRQLPEEGLKFMVYLQKENIIDESGMPKERFSAEFPKEGPSILRIQQVVRGDSAAYFCASSPRIGTGAYEQYFGPGTRLTVT.

This clonotype was seen ten or more times. The rearrangement joins TRBV6-1 to TRBJ2-6, with D possibly TRBD1 on 5 matching bases. Germline V lookup: CDR1 MNHNS, CDR2 SASEGT. The CDR3 is 15 amino acids. V lost 6 bases, J lost 0 bases, and 9 bases lay in between. This chain's CDR3 is CASRLTVSGANVLTF. In nucleotides, the CDR3 is TGTGCCAGCAGGTTGACAGTCTCTGGGGCCAACGTCCTGACTTTC.

This clonotype was detected many times. This chain uses TRBV12-3 or TRBV12-4 with TRBJ1-5; 7 bases line up with TRBD1. V trimming: 4 bases; J trimming: 7 bases; junction bases outside the gene matches: 7. This CDR3 region has 14 residues. This chain's CDR3 is CASSSDRNGQPQHF. The CDR3 DNA sequence: TGTGCCAGCAGTTCGGACAGGAATGGACAGCCCCAGCATTTT.

The chain links TRBV20-1 to TRBJ2-7, with D perhaps TRBD1 or TRBD2 (5 bases each). Between the trimmed V and J ends, which lost 2 bases and 3 bases, there was a span of 17 bases. Germline V gene data show CDR1 as DFQATT and CDR2 as SNEGSKA (reference sequence). This CDR3 comprises 15 residues. CDR3 coding DNA: TGCAGTGCTAGACTTGGGACGGCGGCTGACTACGAGCAGTACTTC. This gives the protein CSARLGTAADYEQYF.

There are a few counts of this clonotype. The chain links TRBV5-1 to TRBJ2-5; 8 bases align to TRBD2. Per the germline V gene, CDR1 is SGHRS and CDR2 is YFSETQ. This CDR3 is built from 14 residues. Trimming took 3 bases from V and 3 from J; bases not matched to a gene: 4. CDR3 nucleotides: TGCGCCAGCAGCTCCGGGACTAGAAAAGAGACCCAGTACTTC. Amino acids: CASSSGTRKETQYF.

This sequence joins TRBV7-9 and TRBJ2-3, with 7 nucleotides matching TRBD1. V was pared by 3 bases and J by 3 bases, with 6 bases of the junction left unmatched. The CDR3 covers 15 residues. Germline V gives CDR1 SEHNR, CDR2 FQNEAQ (reference sequence). In DNA, the CDR3 is TGTGCCAGCAGCTTTACAGGGGCAGGAACAGATACGCAGTATTTT. Translated: CASSFTGAGTDTQYF.

This clonotype has a handful of counts. This chain joins TRBV20-1 and TRBJ2-7; D is possibly TRBD2 (5 bases). The CDR3 extends over 14 amino acids. Trimming removed 5 bases from V and 3 bases from J, with 17 bases in between. CDR1 and CDR2 from the germline V gene are DFQATT and SNEGSKA (reference sequence). CDR3 residues: CSALPAGLGYEQYF. CDR3 coding DNA: TGCAGTGCTCTCCCCGCGGGCCTGGGCTACGAGCAGTACTTC.

This chain connects TRBV5-1 to TRBJ2-7, with 7 bases identical to TRBD2. This CDR3 has 15 amino acids. Germline V gene sequence: CDR1 SGHRS, CDR2 YFSETQ. Trimming removed 7 bases from V and 4 bases from J; junction bases left unmatched: 14. DNA of the CDR3: TGCGCCAGCTCCTCTTCGGCGGGGGTGACTTACGAGCAGTACTTC. Protein product: CASSSSAGVTYEQYF.

V and J are TRBV9 and TRBJ2-3, with 7 bases that match TRBD2. V lost 0 bases, J lost 6 bases, and 4 bases stayed unmatched. CDR3 length: 14 amino acids. The V gene's germline CDR1 is SGDLS and CDR2 YYNGEE. The CDR3 here is CASSVASGADTQYF. CDR3 DNA: TGTGCCAGCAGCGTAGCCAGCGGGGCTGATACGCAGTATTTT.